This TCR beta chain was obtained from a study of PD-1 blockade in classical Hodgkin lymphoma. Study-level findings and limits: A reduction in baseline TCR diversity was reportedly seen in newly diagnosed patients relative to healthy donors. Patients with a complete response exhibited baseline diversity comparable to newly diagnosed patients.

Assay used: immunoSEQ multiplex PCR; TCRdb lists only in-frame clones, some missing. The profile shows about 45,000 clones, around 76% of them singletons. Every patient experienced relapse after autologous stem cell transplantation, and brentuximab vedotin exposure varied. With respect to this clone: The target antigen is unknown.

This CDR3 spans 16 amino acids. V lost 3 bases and J lost 3, with 14 bases in between. The germline gives CDR1 WNHNN, CDR2 SYGVQD (reference sequence). This receptor was identified in a human donor with classical Hodgkin lymphoma. The chain joins TRBV10-1 to TRBJ2-2; D gene ambiguous. The sample consisted of peripheral blood mononuclear cells (PBMCs), taken before the second cycle of nivolumab. CDR3 residues: CASSDFSLLHTGELFF. The CDR3 region has the DNA TGCGCCAGCAGTGATTTTTCTTTACTTCACACCGGGGAGCTGTTTTTT.